This T cell receptor beta chain was found in a study of T cells in Graves' hyperthyroidism and ophthalmopathy. RNA transcripts were the template for amplifying TCR beta CDR3 regions. RT-PCR in the first round (using the HTBI primer set) targeted the TCR CDR3. TCRdb analysed the multiplex PCR reads with MiXCR anew, one entry per CDR3 protein. Counted here are 450,000 to 600,000 distinct CDR3 sequences, roughly 15% occurring once; the ten biggest clones make up 11% to 15%. This CDR3 spans 15 amino acids. Germline CDR1 LNHNV, CDR2 YYDKDF (reference sequence). V lost 3 bases and J lost 6, with 16 bases in between.

The sample taken for sequencing was blood. The clonotype comes from a woman in her thirties or forties with Graves' hyperthyroidism. This chain connects TRBV15 to TRBJ2-3, with D perhaps TRBD2 (5 bases). This chain's CDR3 is CATSSPLASGDTQYF. CDR3 sequence (DNA): TGTGCCACCAGCAGTCCCCTAGCCTCCGGTGATACGCAGTATTTT.